Following are 30 T cell receptor beta chains from one sample sequenced in a study of blood T cell repertoires in COVID-19. Clones were sequenced by immunoSEQ multiplex PCR, and TCRdb holds only the in-frame ones, with some missing. The sample includes 300,000 or so clones, 85% to 90% seen only once; the top ten take roughly 2.9%. Sequenced sample: peripheral blood. Receptors were obtained from a woman in her 30s with COVID-19, enrolled during active disease.

V usage is TRBV4-2 and J usage is TRBJ1-6; the D gene is possibly TRBD1 (6 bases). V was clipped by 1 base and J by 10 bases, with 14 bases between them. The germline CDR1 and CDR2 sequences are LGHNA and YNFKEQ. This CDR3 contains 15 residues. The CDR3 region is CASSQAPQGDSPLHF. In nucleotides, the CDR3 is TGTGCCAGCAGCCAAGCCCCACAGGGTGACTCACCCCTCCACTTT.

The genes are TRBV27 and TRBJ2-1, with D maybe TRBD1 (5 bases). The CDR3 loop spans 16 amino acids. Germline CDR1 MNHEY, CDR2 SMNVEV (reference sequence). Trimming cost V 5 bases and J 5 bases, with 19 bases left between them. CDR3 nucleotide sequence: TGTGCCAGCAGTATGGTGGCGCAGGGTTGGGACAATGAGCAGTTCTTC. Translation: CASSMVAQGWDNEQFF.

CDR3 protein: CASSQGRVKEPQHF. In DNA, the CDR3 is TGTGCCAGCAGCCAAGGCAGGGTGAAGGAGCCCCAGCATTTT. The chain couples TRBV3-1 (or the pseudogene TRBV3-2) to TRBJ1-5, with TRBD1 as a possible D gene (5 bases). The germline V gene encodes CDR1 LGHDT and CDR2 YNNKEL (reference sequence). V was pared by 1 base and J by 8 bases, with 12 bases between. This CDR3 comprises 14 residues.

The chain's CDR3 is CASSLEGTEFF. The CDR3, as DNA: TGTGCCAGCAGCTTGGAGGGAACTGAGTTCTTC. The chain employs TRBV7-8 and TRBJ2-1, with D tentatively TRBD2 (6 bases). Deletions cut 3 bases from V and 14 bases from J, with 11 bases between. CDR1 is SGHVS, CDR2 FQNEAQ, per germline. This CDR3 has 11 amino acids. Full variable domain (rest looked up from reference TRBV7-8 and TRBJ2-1): GAGVSQSPRYKVAKRGQDVALRCDPISGHVSLFWYQQALGQGPEFLTYFQNEAQLDKSGLPSDRFFAERPEGSVSTLKIQRTQQEDSAVYLCASSLEGTEFFGPGTRLTVL.

This clone was observed a single time. The chain joins TRBV25-1 to TRBJ2-5, with 9 bases that match TRBD1. After removal of 5 bases from V and 4 bases from J, the junction contained 8 bases not matched to a gene. The CDR3 runs 15 residues. CDR1 is MGHDK and CDR2 is SYGVNS in the germline V gene. The CDR3 loop is CASSRDRVRGETQYF. CDR3 DNA: TGTGCCAGCAGTCGGGACAGGGTACGAGGAGAGACCCAGTACTTC.

This chain uses TRBV6-2 or TRBV6-3 with TRBJ1-5, with D possibly matching TRBD1 (6 bases). Trimming took off 2 bases at V and 6 bases at J, with 17 bases between the two ends. The CDR3 contains 16 residues. In germline, CDR1 is MNHEY, CDR2 SVGEGT. The CDR3 loop is CASSYGTNTGFQPQHF. The CDR3 DNA sequence: TGTGCCAGCAGTTACGGGACCAATACAGGGTTTCAGCCCCAGCATTTT.

The chain carries TRBV7-2 and TRBJ2-7; TRBD2 aligns across 9 bases. The CDR3 is 15 residues long. V shed 2 bases, J shed 2 bases, and the junction held 4 bases outside the gene matches. CDR1 and CDR2 from the germline V gene are SGHTA and FQGNSA. CDR3 sequence reads: CASSLRASGAYEQYF. CDR3 coding DNA: TGTGCCAGCAGCTTAAGAGCTAGCGGGGCCTACGAGCAGTACTTC.

This chain joins TRBV3-1 (or the pseudogene TRBV3-2) and TRBJ2-4, with TRBD2 identical over 8 bases. The germline gives CDR1 LGHDT, CDR2 YNNKEL (reference sequence). The CDR3 is made up of 21 amino acids. V gave up 0 bases and J gave up 3 bases; unmatched junction bases: 19. The CDR3 protein is CASSQDRGLAGPLRGKNIQYF. As DNA, the CDR3 is TGTGCCAGCAGCCAAGATCGCGGGCTAGCGGGTCCCTTGCGAGGCAAAAACATTCAGTACTTC.

The chain combines TRBV28 with TRBJ2-7, with TRBD1 matching over 7 bases. This CDR3 region has 14 residues. Germline values: CDR1 MDHEN, CDR2 SYDVKM. V dropped 7 bases and J dropped 6; count of bases not matched to a gene: 12. CDR3 bases: TGTGCCAGCACCCGACAGGGTACGACGGGCGAGCAGTACTTC. It yields the protein CASTRQGTTGEQYF.

The chain couples TRBV11-2 to TRBJ1-4; D ambiguous. Trimming removed 1 base from V and 13 bases from J, with 7 bases in between. From germline, CDR1 is SGHAT and CDR2 FQNNGV. CDR3 size: 11 residues. CDR3 bases: TGTGCCAGCAGCTTAGGCAGTGGACTGTTTTTT. This translates into CASSLGSGLFF.

The chain combines TRBV6-1 with TRBJ1-2, with D possibly being TRBD1 (5 bases). CDR1 is MNHNS and CDR2 is SASEGT in the germline V gene. The V gene lost 0 bases and the J gene lost 7 bases, with 18 bases spanning the gap. This CDR3 is 16 amino acids long. CDR3 protein: CASSEAGLRVGGGYTF. The CDR3 bases are TGTGCCAGCAGTGAAGCGGGGTTGAGAGTGGGGGGTGGCTACACCTTC.

This rearrangement joins TRBV2 to TRBJ1-5; 9 bases fit TRBD1. V trimming: 5 bases; J trimming: 8 bases; junction bases outside the gene matches: 4. Per the germline V gene, CDR1 is SNHLY and CDR2 is FYNNEI. The CDR3 consists of 13 residues. DNA of the CDR3: TGTGCCAGCAGTTCCCGGACAGGGGAGCCCCAGCATTTT. This encodes CASSSRTGEPQHF. Complete variable domain (other parts from reference TRBV2 and TRBJ1-5): EPEVTQTPSHQVTQMGQEVILRCVPISNHLYFYWYRQILGQKVEFLVSFYNNEISEKSEIFDDQFSVERPDGSNFTLKIRSTKLEDSAMYFCASSSRTGEPQHFGDGTRLSIL.

This clone was observed a single time. The chain uses TRBV6-5 and TRBJ1-2; TRBD1 matches 9 bases. J lost 2 bases, V lost 4 bases, and 5 bases had no gene match. This CDR3 contains 15 residues. CDR1 is MNHEY and CDR2 is SVGAGI in the germline V gene. This chain's CDR3 is CASSLTGTGNYGYTF. The CDR3 nucleotides read TGTGCCAGCAGTTTGACCGGGACAGGGAACTATGGCTACACCTTC.

This clone was recorded once. This chain joins TRBV10-1 and TRBJ2-2; a possible D gene is TRBD1 (5 bases). The ends were cut back, 6 bases at V and 4 bases at J, with 9 bases in the middle. Looked up from germline, CDR1 is WNHNN and CDR2 is SYGVQD (reference sequence). This CDR3 has 13 residues. The CDR3 region has the DNA TGCGCCAGCAGAATAGACAGCACCGGGGAGCTGTTTTTT. Its protein is CASRIDSTGELFF.

This chain connects TRBV10-1 to TRBJ1-4; D uncertain. The length of the CDR3 is 13 residues. CDR1 is WNHNN, CDR2 SYGVQD, per germline (reference sequence). V shed 3 bases and J shed 5 bases, with 7 bases lying between them. DNA for the CDR3: TGCGCCAGCAGTGACGGAGTAAATGAAAAACTGTTTTTT. It encodes CASSDGVNEKLFF.

This clone was seen only once. This chain joins TRBV2 and TRBJ1-2; TRBD1 agrees at 7 bases. Germline trimming cut 4 bases from V and 8 bases from J; bases unmatched to any gene: 10. The CDR3 consists of 14 residues. Germline V lookup: CDR1 SNHLY, CDR2 FYNNEI. CDR3 coding DNA: TGTGCCAGCAGTGGACAGGGAAAAGCCTACGGCTACACCTTC. Translating it yields CASSGQGKAYGYTF.

The V gene is TRBV6-6, the J gene TRBJ1-1, with a tentative D call TRBD1 (6 bases). CDR3 length equals 14 residues. Per the germline V gene, CDR1 is MNHNY and CDR2 is SVGAGI (reference sequence). Trimming removed 2 bases from V and 2 bases from J, with 9 bases in between. The DNA for the CDR3 is TGTGCCAGCAGTTACCAGGGGCCAAACACTGAAGCTTTCTTT. Its protein product is CASSYQGPNTEAFF.

This clone was picked up a small number of times. This rearrangement joins TRBV10-2 to TRBJ2-7; 10 bases map to TRBD2. This CDR3 contains 15 residues. Germline V gives CDR1 WSHSY, CDR2 SAAADI. The V segment lost 6 bases and the J segment 0 bases; nucleotides outside the gene matches: 5. The CDR3 DNA reads TGCGCCAGCAGGTTACTAGCGGGGAGCTCCTACGAGCAGTACTTC. This encodes CASRLLAGSSYEQYF.

The V gene is TRBV27, the J gene TRBJ1-5; no clear D. The CDR3 runs 15 residues. The germline CDR1 and CDR2 sequences are MNHEY and SMNVEV (reference sequence). Between the trimmed V and J ends, which lost 4 bases and 0 bases, there was a span of 10 bases. CDR3 protein: CASSSTQYSNQPQHF. The CDR3 bases are TGTGCCAGCAGTTCAACACAGTATAGCAATCAGCCCCAGCATTTT.

The V gene is TRBV24-1, the J gene TRBJ2-7; weak D call: TRBD2 (5 bases). Germline V gene data show CDR1 as KGHDR and CDR2 as SFDVKD. Trimming took 4 bases from V and 11 from J, leaving 17 bases between them. The CDR3 covers 13 residues. CDR3 loop: CATSDSPRGGEYF. In nucleotides, the CDR3 is TGTGCCACCAGTGACTCTCCCCGGGGTGGGGAGTACTTC.

The chain joins TRBV7-6 to TRBJ2-1; TRBD2 aligns across 9 bases. The V and J ends lost 2 bases and 5 bases, in that order; junction bases with no gene match: 4. Per germline, CDR1 SGHVS and CDR2 FNYEAQ. The CDR3 extends over 15 amino acids. The CDR3 coding sequence is TGTGCCAGCAGCTTACTGCGGGAGGGTGACAATGAGCAGTTCTTC. Translation gives CASSLLREGDNEQFF.

This chain links TRBV5-1 with TRBJ1-1; D perhaps matches TRBD1 (5 bases). Germline CDR1 is SGHRS and CDR2 is YFSETQ. The ends were cut back, 0 bases at V and 0 bases at J, with 12 bases in the middle. The CDR3 has 16 amino acids. The CDR3 DNA reads as TGCGCCAGCAGCTTGGCAGGACATCTTATGAACACTGAAGCTTTCTTT. Its protein is CASSLAGHLMNTEAFF.

This chain joins TRBV7-9 and TRBJ1-2, with D unclear. The CDR3 has 16 amino acids. Trimming took 1 base from V and 0 from J, leaving 12 bases between them. Germline V gene lookup returns CDR1 SEHNR and CDR2 FQNEAQ (reference sequence). The DNA of the CDR3 is TGTGCCAGCAGCTTAGATTGGAGTGAGGCTAACTATGGCTACACCTTC. It is translated as CASSLDWSEANYGYTF.

The chain is built from TRBV13 and TRBJ2-7, with TRBD2 matching over 15 bases. Trimming cost V 1 base and J 7 bases; bases outside gene matches: 17. Germline CDR1 is PRHDT and CDR2 is FYEKMQ (reference sequence). This CDR3 has 20 residues. The CDR3 protein is CASSLEVLGQTGLAGGEQYF. The CDR3 DNA is TGTGCCAGCAGCTTAGAGGTTTTGGGACAAACCGGACTAGCGGGAGGGGAGCAGTACTTC. Drawing the rest from reference TRBV13 and TRBJ2-7, the complete variable domain is AAGVIQSPRHLIKEKRETATLKCYPIPRHDTVYWYQQGPGQDPQFLISFYEKMQSDKGSIPDRFSAQQFSDYHSELNMSSLELGDSALYFCASSLEVLGQTGLAGGEQYFGPGTRLTVT.

The rearrangement links TRBV21-1 to TRBJ2-2; whether TRBD1, the table's D call, matches the DNA was not checked. TRBV21-1 is a known pseudogene. The CDR3 totals 16 residues. The DNA for the CDR3 is TGTGCCAGCAGCTCCTTAAGCACAGTTAACACCGGGGAGCTGTTTTTT. Its translation is CASSSLSTVNTGELFF.

The chain employs TRBV5-1 and TRBJ1-3; maybe TRBD1 (6 bases). CDR1 SGHRS and CDR2 YFSETQ come from the germline V gene. Trimming pared 5 bases from V and 4 bases from J, leaving 16 bases between. The CDR3 has 15 residues. The CDR3 is CASRSGAPGGNTIYF. Written as DNA, the CDR3 is TGCGCCAGCAGATCAGGGGCGCCAGGAGGAAACACCATATATTTT.

This clone was observed a handful of times. This chain links TRBV30 with TRBJ2-7; tentative D call: TRBD1 (7 bases). V lost 0 bases and J lost 4, with 16 bases in between. The CDR3 runs to 15 residues. CDR1 GTSNPN and CDR2 SVGIG come from the germline V gene (reference sequence). As DNA, the CDR3 is TGTGCCTGGAGTGTAAGGGGCGCAGGGGGGTACGAGCAGTACTTC. Translation gives CAWSVRGAGGYEQYF.

This chain links TRBV27 with TRBJ1-5; D is perhaps TRBD1 (5 bases). This CDR3 comprises 14 residues. CDR1 is MNHEY and CDR2 is SMNVEV in the germline V gene (reference sequence). V was clipped by 0 bases and J by 5 bases, with 8 bases between them. The CDR3, as DNA: TGTGCCAGCAGTTTATCAGGGGAAGATCAGCCCCAGCATTTT. Translated: CASSLSGEDQPQHF.

The gene calls are TRBV5-1 and TRBJ1-6, with 7 nucleotides matching TRBD1. This CDR3 contains 14 residues. Losses at the gene ends were 3 bases for V and 10 bases for J; bases not matched to a gene: 7. The V gene's germline CDR1 is SGHRS and CDR2 YFSETQ. The CDR3 region is CASSSRQGGSPLHF. CDR3 DNA sequence: TGCGCCAGCAGCTCCAGACAGGGAGGCTCACCCCTCCACTTT. The whole variable domain, remainder taken from reference TRBV5-1 and TRBJ1-6, is KAGVTQTPRYLIKTRGQQVTLSCSPISGHRSVSWYQQTPGQGLQFLFEYFSETQRNKGNFPGRFSGRQFSNSRSEMNVSTLELGDSALYLCASSSRQGGSPLHFGNGTRLTVT.

This clone was seen at least ten times. The V call is TRBV5-1, the J call TRBJ2-7; 10 positions agree with TRBD2. This CDR3 comprises 15 residues. Germline V gene data show CDR1 as SGHRS and CDR2 as YFSETQ. Trimming cost V 0 bases and J 4 bases; bases outside gene matches: 4. The CDR3 nucleotides are TGCGCCAGCAGCTTGGATGGGACTAGCGCTTACGAGCAGTACTTC. Encoded protein: CASSLDGTSAYEQYF.